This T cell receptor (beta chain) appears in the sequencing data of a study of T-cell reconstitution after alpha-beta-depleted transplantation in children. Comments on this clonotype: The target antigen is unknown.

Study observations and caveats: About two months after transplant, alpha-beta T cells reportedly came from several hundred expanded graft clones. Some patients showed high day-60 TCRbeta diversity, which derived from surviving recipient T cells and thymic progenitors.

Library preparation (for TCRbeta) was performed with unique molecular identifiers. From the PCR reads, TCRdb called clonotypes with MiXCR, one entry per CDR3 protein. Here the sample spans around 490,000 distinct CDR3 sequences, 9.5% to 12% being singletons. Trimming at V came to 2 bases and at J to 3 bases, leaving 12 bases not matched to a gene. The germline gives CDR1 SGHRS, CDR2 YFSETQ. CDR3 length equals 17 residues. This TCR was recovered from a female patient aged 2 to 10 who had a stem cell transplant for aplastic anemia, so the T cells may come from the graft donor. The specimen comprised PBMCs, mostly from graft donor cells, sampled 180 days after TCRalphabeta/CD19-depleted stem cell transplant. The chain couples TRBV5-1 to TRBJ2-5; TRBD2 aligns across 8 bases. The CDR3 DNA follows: TGCGCCAGCAGCTTAGGGCCCGCGGGAGGTGCGAAAGAGACCCAGTACTTC. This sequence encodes CASSLGPAGGAKETQYF. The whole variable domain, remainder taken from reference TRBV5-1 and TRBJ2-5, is KAGVTQTPRYLIKTRGQQVTLSCSPISGHRSVSWYQQTPGQGLQFLFEYFSETQRNKGNFPGRFSGRQFSNSRSEMNVSTLELGDSALYLCASSLGPAGGAKETQYFGPGTRLLVL.